These 21 T cell receptor beta chains came from one sample sequenced in a study of PD-1 blockade in classical Hodgkin lymphoma. The assay was immunoSEQ multiplex PCR, and TCRdb's table has in-frame clones only and misses some. The table lists approximately 100,000 clones, approximately 92% of them singletons. Every single patient, without exception, relapsed after autologous stem cell transplantation, and brentuximab vedotin exposure varied. The sequenced sample was peripheral blood mononuclear cells (PBMCs), obtained at baseline. These receptors originate from a human donor with classical Hodgkin lymphoma.

The rearrangement links TRBV9 to TRBJ2-1, with D unresolved. The germline CDR1 and CDR2 sequences are SGDLS and YYNGEE. The V end lost 3 bases, the J end lost 2 bases, and 18 bases lay between the germline ends. The CDR3 has 17 amino acids. The CDR3 loop is CASSDPQDPETYNEQFF. CDR3 DNA: TGTGCCAGCAGCGATCCCCAGGACCCCGAAACCTACAATGAGCAGTTCTTC.

The CDR3 protein is CASSYGQGRNQPQHF. The CDR3 DNA reads as TGTGCCAGCAGTTACGGACAGGGGCGAAATCAGCCCCAGCATTTT. The chain links TRBV6-5 to TRBJ1-5; 9 nucleotides agree with TRBD1. Looked up from germline, CDR1 is MNHEY and CDR2 is SVGAGI. This CDR3 has 15 amino acids. Unmatched junction bases numbered 3, after V lost 2 bases and J lost 4 bases.

This sequence joins TRBV6-5 and TRBJ1-2; unclear D gene. The CDR3 has 14 amino acids. Germline V lookup: CDR1 MNHEY, CDR2 SVGAGI. The germline V and J ends were trimmed by 0 bases and 2 bases, with 7 bases remaining between them. CDR3 protein: CASSYSPVNYGYTF. CDR3 coding DNA: TGTGCCAGCAGTTACTCGCCCGTAAACTATGGCTACACCTTC.

V usage is TRBV28 and J usage is TRBJ1-2, with unresolved D. V was pared by 6 bases and J by 8 bases, with 16 bases between. This CDR3 is 13 amino acids long. Germline V gene data show CDR1 as MDHEN and CDR2 as SYDVKM. The CDR3 region has the DNA TGTGCCAGCAGGGATCTGGACTCTAGAGGCTACACCTTC. It is translated as CASRDLDSRGYTF.

The chain employs TRBV19 and TRBJ1-5; D not certain. Germline values: CDR1 LNHDA, CDR2 SQIVND (reference sequence). The CDR3 has 16 residues. Deletions cut 1 base from V and 0 bases from J, with 10 bases between. In DNA, the CDR3 is TGTGCCAGTAGTATAGGCAGTTCCCTTAGCAATCAGCCCCAGCATTTT. Protein product: CASSIGSSLSNQPQHF.

The rearrangement links TRBV5-4 to TRBJ2-2; 7 bases align to TRBD2. CDR1 is SGHNT and CDR2 is YYREEE in the germline V gene (reference sequence). The CDR3 is 17 residues long. Trimming at V came to 0 bases and at J to 6 bases, leaving 11 bases not matched to a gene. CDR3 loop: CASSLDVGGPQAGELFF. CDR3 DNA: TGTGCCAGCAGCTTGGATGTGGGAGGGCCGCAGGCCGGGGAGCTGTTTTTT.

V is TRBV18 and J is TRBJ1-1; the D gene is possibly TRBD1 (6 bases). This CDR3 has 17 residues. Trimming pared 2 bases from V and 0 bases from J, leaving 16 bases between. Germline V gene lookup returns CDR1 KGHSH and CDR2 LQKENI. The CDR3 sequence: CASSPGRARDMNTEAFF. The CDR3 DNA reads TGTGCCAGCTCACCAGGGAGGGCCCGGGACATGAACACTGAAGCTTTCTTT.

The gene calls are TRBV28 and TRBJ1-5; D gene ambiguous. The germline gives CDR1 MDHEN, CDR2 SYDVKM. The CDR3 consists of 12 residues. With 6 bases removed from V and 4 bases from J, the gap between germline ends came to 7 bases. CDR3 protein: CASREGNQPQHF. Here the CDR3 DNA reads TGTGCCAGCAGAGAGGGAAATCAGCCCCAGCATTTT.

The J gene is TRBJ2-1, the V gene TRBV10-1, with 12 bases identical to TRBD2. Trimming removed 2 bases from V and 8 bases from J; junction bases left unmatched: 1. The CDR3 sequence is 14 residues long. Germline V gene lookup returns CDR1 WNHNN and CDR2 SYGVQD (reference sequence). In DNA form, the CDR3 reads TGCGCCAGCAGTGAGGCTAGCGGGAGGGATGAGCAGTTCTTC. This gives the protein CASSEASGRDEQFF.

Of note for this clone: Other DNA sequences in the sample encode the same CDR3. The chain has TRBV5-1 and TRBJ2-5, with TRBD2 identical over 9 bases. The CDR3 contains 15 residues. Germline lookup yields CDR1 SGHRS and CDR2 YFSETQ. V was clipped by 6 bases and J by 9 bases; unmatched bases: 15. CDR3 in amino acids: CASTPAGGSKTAQYF. The CDR3 coding sequence is TGCGCCAGCACGCCAGCGGGAGGTTCTAAGACGGCCCAGTACTTC.

The chain couples TRBV19 to TRBJ1-1, with D possibly TRBD1 on 6 matching bases. Trimming removed 4 bases from V and 1 base from J, with 16 bases in between. The CDR3 has 16 residues. Germline CDR1 is LNHDA and CDR2 is SQIVND (reference sequence). The DNA for the CDR3 is TGTGCCAGTAGTAGCCTCACAGGGAGGGGGAACACTGAAGCTTTCTTT. Protein: CASSSLTGRGNTEAFF.

Only one count was recorded for this clone. The CDR3 DNA follows: TGTGCCAGCACTGGTCGCCTGGCTGCCCATGAGCAGTTCTTC. As protein: CASTGRLAAHEQFF. The rearrangement joins TRBV27 to TRBJ2-1; no firm D call. CDR1 and CDR2 (germline): MNHEY, SMNVEV (reference sequence). Trimming took 7 bases from V and 8 from J, leaving 18 bases between them. This CDR3 has 14 amino acids.

V is TRBV7-8 and J is TRBJ1-1; D not certain. This CDR3 comprises 13 residues. Trimming stripped 2 bases from V and 4 bases from J, with 8 bases between. The germline CDR1 and CDR2 sequences are SGHVS and FQNEAQ. The CDR3 DNA sequence: TGTGCCAGCAGCTTAACCACCTCCACTGAAGCTTTCTTT. Amino acid sequence: CASSLTTSTEAFF.

The CDR3 nucleotides read TGTGCCAGCAGCTCCCGATACAATGAGCAGTTCTTC. This encodes CASSSRYNEQFF. The rearrangement joins TRBV13 to TRBJ2-1; D ambiguous. Trimming cost V 4 bases and J 4 bases, with 5 bases left between them. This CDR3 region has 12 residues. CDR1 is PRHDT, CDR2 FYEKMQ, per germline (reference sequence).

The chain joins TRBV30 to TRBJ1-6, with a tentative D call TRBD1 (6 bases). V was shortened by 0 bases and J by 14 bases, with 20 bases between the two germline ends. Germline-derived CDR1 and CDR2 are GTSNPN and SVGIG (reference sequence). The CDR3 runs to 15 residues. The CDR3 nucleotides read TGTGCCTGGAGTGTTGGAGTCGGACAGCGGGGGGCCCTCCACTTT. Its translation is CAWSVGVGQRGALHF.

This chain uses TRBV2 with TRBJ2-7; D is possibly TRBD2 (7 bases). This CDR3 contains 15 residues. V dropped 4 bases and J dropped 0 bases, with 13 bases sitting between them. Germline CDR1 and CDR2: SNHLY and FYNNEI. CDR3 bases: TGTGCCAGCAGTGGTTGGGGGGGCCACTCCTACGAGCAGTACTTC. As protein: CASSGWGGHSYEQYF.

V usage is TRBV10-1 and J usage is TRBJ2-7, with 7 bases aligning to TRBD2. The V gene's germline CDR1 is WNHNN and CDR2 SYGVQD (reference sequence). The CDR3 consists of 14 residues. Trimming at V came to 4 bases and at J to 6 bases, leaving 9 bases not matched to a gene. The DNA of the CDR3 is TGCGCCAGCAGTGGGTCCGGGCGGGGGACCGAGCAGTACTTC. It is translated as CASSGSGRGTEQYF.

The CDR3 DNA reads TGTGCCAGCCGCACCGGGGCCAACGTCCTGACTTTC. Its protein is CASRTGANVLTF. The chain recombines TRBV27 with TRBJ2-6; D not resolved. The germline V and J ends were trimmed by 8 bases and 4 bases, with 6 bases remaining between them. This CDR3 is built from 12 residues. The germline gives CDR1 MNHEY, CDR2 SMNVEV (reference sequence).

This chain uses TRBV5-8 with TRBJ2-3; D call uncertain. Trimming stripped 4 bases from V and 2 bases from J, with 26 bases between. Germline V CDR1 and CDR2: SGHTS, YDEGEE. This CDR3 comprises 19 residues. CDR3 in amino acids: CASSRYRAQNSMVTDTQYF. The CDR3 DNA sequence: TGTGCCAGCAGCCGTTACCGGGCGCAAAATTCGATGGTCACAGATACGCAGTATTTT.

This chain joins TRBV25-1 and TRBJ1-1, with D unclear. Trimming removed 6 bases from V and 1 base from J, with 3 bases in between. The CDR3 is 11 amino acids. From germline, CDR1 is MGHDK and CDR2 SYGVNS. Here the CDR3 reads CASRWNTEAFF. DNA for the CDR3: TGTGCCAGCAGATGGAACACTGAAGCTTTCTTT.

V and J are TRBV27 and TRBJ1-2; maybe TRBD1 (5 bases). Per germline, CDR1 MNHEY and CDR2 SMNVEV (reference sequence). V was trimmed by 5 bases and J by 7 bases, leaving 20 bases between them. This CDR3 region has 15 residues. The CDR3 loop reads CASSPFSQGIGGYTF. Here the CDR3 DNA reads TGTGCCAGCAGTCCCTTTAGTCAGGGAATAGGTGGCTACACCTTC.